This T cell receptor beta chain emerged from a study of human T cells and chemical hapten exposure. About the research overall: Across samples, TCR yields varied, mostly owing to small differences in pooled library volumes.

The library labeled individual cDNA molecules by adding unique molecular identifiers to them. Via MiXCR, TCRdb re-called the 5' RACE reads, giving one row per CDR3 protein. This table holds 110,000 or so distinct CDR3 sequences, approximately 20% found once. J lost 4 bases, V lost 3 bases, and 4 bases had no gene match. The CDR3 runs 14 residues. Germline assignment: CDR1 DFQATT and CDR2 SNEGSKA (reference sequence). Blood, whole and unfractionated, served as the source for total RNA extraction. The sequence derives from a human donor in good health. This sequence joins TRBV20-1 and TRBJ1-4; TRBD1 matches at 8 bases. The CDR3: CSASKTGVNEKLFF. The CDR3 coding sequence is TGCAGTGCTAGCAAGACAGGGGTTAATGAAAAACTGTTTTTT.